The rows below give T cell receptor beta chains drawn from one sample of a study of control samples from healthy donors and cancer patients. This table comes from immunoSEQ multiplex PCR, and its TCRdb copy is limited to in-frame clones, with some not included. The sample yields around 100,000 clones, about 90% seen once. What was sequenced was blood. The receptors here all came from a woman aged 45-60 years in good health. Each CDR3 is given without its conserved first and last residue.

v_call | cdr3_aa
TRBV10-3 | AISAETGLNTEAF
TRBV6-2/TRBV6-3 | ASSYQRLETQY
TRBV5-1 | ASSRQGGPNTDTQY
TRBV10-3 | AISGGQNYNEQF
TRBV12-3/TRBV12-4 | ASSLASPEAF
TRBV9 | ASSDGWAKNIQY
TRBV19 | ASGTGPYGYT
TRBV3-1/TRBV3-2 | ASSPLNTGELF
TRBV19 | ASSIDPLATQETQY
TRBV10-3 | AINPDHSNQPQH
TRBV15 | ATSRNRQGASPLH
TRBV6-4 | ASSLVPGANVLT
TRBV6-5 | ASSYSPGLVNIQY
TRBV6-5 | ASSFHREGSTDTQY
TRBV10-3 | AISEGLYEQY
TRBV5-1 | ASSSQAAGGGSYEQY
TRBV7-9 | ASSSGGTGRVEKLF
TRBV6-5 | ASRKGNTGELF
TRBV5-6 | ASSLPGTGTSGRDTQY
TRBV5-1 | ASSFRDPYEQY
TRBV6-5 | ASSPTGSGNTIY
TRBV6-6 | ASTGGAWEKLF
TRBV11-1 | ASSPGRVNTEAF
TRBV4-1 | ASSPGQGMGGNTIY
TRBV2 | ASSGQGPIYGYT
TRBV19 | ASSIDPGTDTQY
TRBV5-1 | ASSKFNTEAF
TRBV7-9 | ASSFRVTTSYNSPLH
TRBV19 | ATTIDRRHTHEQF
TRBV9 | ASSVKPSLADTQY
TRBV6-5 | ASSPLWGGTDTQY
TRBV30 | AWRTSGSLSEQF
TRBV6-6 | ASSPGPSASASVKAF
TRBV9 | ASSVDQGGNVLT
TRBV6-5 | ASSPGGAPTGELF
TRBV2 | ATQGGRGEKLF
TRBV19 | ASRRSGTGELHEKLF
TRBV7-2 | ASSQEGTVSSYEQY
TRBV9 | ASSRHFSSTPNTGELF
TRBV6-2/TRBV6-3 | ASSQGTEAF
TRBV13 | ASSLSNYGYT
TRBV19 | ASSIFGGDSYNEQF
TRBV29-1 | SVRLRETTQETQY
TRBV5-4 | ASSLRGREMNTEAF
TRBV7-2 | ASSFLRTDYT
TRBV19 | ASSIDHTSGNTIY
TRBV2 | ASRRGGRAADTQY
TRBV6-5 | ASSYRDRGPYEQY
TRBV6-5 | ASSYGWGGNTEAF
TRBV3-1/TRBV3-2 | ASSRQTEAF
TRBV6-5 | ASRLYSYNEQF
TRBV5-1 | ASRPTDRVRGYT
TRBV3-1/TRBV3-2 | ASSQESRRLAGVSGELF
TRBV19 | ASSPGLVFGEQY
TRBV6-1 | ASSETSYTLAKNIQY
TRBV7-6 | ASSLGGSGNTIY
TRBV6-5 | ASRPGTSGDNEQF
TRBV4-3 | ASSQGRREGDTQY